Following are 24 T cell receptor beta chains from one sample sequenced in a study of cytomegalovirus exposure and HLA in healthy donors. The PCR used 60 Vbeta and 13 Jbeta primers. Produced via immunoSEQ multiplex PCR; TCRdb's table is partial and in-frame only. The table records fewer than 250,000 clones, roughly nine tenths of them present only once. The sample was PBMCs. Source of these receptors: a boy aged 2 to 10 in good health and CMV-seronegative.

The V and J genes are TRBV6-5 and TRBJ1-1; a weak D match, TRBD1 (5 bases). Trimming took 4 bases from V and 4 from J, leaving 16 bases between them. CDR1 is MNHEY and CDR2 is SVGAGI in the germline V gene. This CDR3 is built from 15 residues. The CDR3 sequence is CASSFTAGRRTEAFF. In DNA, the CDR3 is TGTGCCAGCAGTTTTACTGCGGGACGCCGCACTGAAGCTTTCTTT.

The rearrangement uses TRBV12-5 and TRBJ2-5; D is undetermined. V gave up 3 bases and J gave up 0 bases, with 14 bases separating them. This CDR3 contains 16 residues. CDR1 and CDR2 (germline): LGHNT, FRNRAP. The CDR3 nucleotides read TGTGCTAGTGGTTTAGGCCCAGGTAACAACCAAGAGACCCAGTACTTC. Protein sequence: CASGLGPGNNQETQYF. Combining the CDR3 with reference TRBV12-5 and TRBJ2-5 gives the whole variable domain DARVTQTPRHKVTEMGQEVTMRCQPILGHNTVFWYRQTMMQGLELLAYFRNRAPLDDSGMPKDRFSAEMPDATLATLKIQPSEPRDSAVYFCASGLGPGNNQETQYFGPGTRLLVL.

The CDR3 spells CASSEDWTGEPQHF. The CDR3 DNA sequence: TGTGCCAGCAGTGAAGATTGGACAGGGGAGCCCCAGCATTTT. The chain joins TRBV6-1 to TRBJ1-5, with 9 bases that match TRBD1. V trimming: 1 base; J trimming: 8 bases; junction bases outside the gene matches: 3. CDR3 length equals 14 residues. Germline V gives CDR1 MNHNS, CDR2 SASEGT.

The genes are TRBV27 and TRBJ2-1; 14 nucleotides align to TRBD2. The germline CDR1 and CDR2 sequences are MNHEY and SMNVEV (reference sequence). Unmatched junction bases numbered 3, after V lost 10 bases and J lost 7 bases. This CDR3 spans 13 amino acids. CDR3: CATGLAGGNEQFF. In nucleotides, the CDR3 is TGTGCCACCGGACTAGCGGGGGGTAATGAGCAGTTCTTC.

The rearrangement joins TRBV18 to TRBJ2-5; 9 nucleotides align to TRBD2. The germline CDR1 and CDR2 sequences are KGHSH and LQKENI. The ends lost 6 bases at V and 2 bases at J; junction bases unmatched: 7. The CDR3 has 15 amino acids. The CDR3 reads CASSLSGRSQETQYF. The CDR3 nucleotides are TGTGCCAGCTCGCTTAGCGGGAGATCTCAAGAGACCCAGTACTTC.

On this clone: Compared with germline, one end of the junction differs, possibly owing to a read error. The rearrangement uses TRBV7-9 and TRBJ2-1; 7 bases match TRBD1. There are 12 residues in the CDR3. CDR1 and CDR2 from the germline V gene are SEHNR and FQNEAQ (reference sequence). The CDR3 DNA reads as TGTTCCAGCACACAGGGGTTCAATGAGCAGTTCTTC. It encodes CSSTQGFNEQFF.

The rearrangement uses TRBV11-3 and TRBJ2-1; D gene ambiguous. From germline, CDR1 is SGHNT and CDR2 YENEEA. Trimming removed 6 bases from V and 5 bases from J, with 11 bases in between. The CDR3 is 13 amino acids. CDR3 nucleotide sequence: TGTGCCAGCAGTACTGACTTAGACAATGAGCAGTTCTTC. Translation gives CASSTDLDNEQFF.

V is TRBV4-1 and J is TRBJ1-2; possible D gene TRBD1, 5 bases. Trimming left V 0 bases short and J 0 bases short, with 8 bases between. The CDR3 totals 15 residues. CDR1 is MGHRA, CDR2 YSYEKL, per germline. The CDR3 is CASSQDQGANYGYTF. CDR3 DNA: TGCGCCAGCAGCCAAGACCAGGGTGCTAACTATGGCTACACCTTC.

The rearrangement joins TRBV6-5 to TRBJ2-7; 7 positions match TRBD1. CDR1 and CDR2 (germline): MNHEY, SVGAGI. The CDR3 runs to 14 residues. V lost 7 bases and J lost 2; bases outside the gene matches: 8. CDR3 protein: CASNRPGQTYEQYF. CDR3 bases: TGTGCCAGCAACCGGCCGGGACAGACCTACGAGCAGTACTTC.

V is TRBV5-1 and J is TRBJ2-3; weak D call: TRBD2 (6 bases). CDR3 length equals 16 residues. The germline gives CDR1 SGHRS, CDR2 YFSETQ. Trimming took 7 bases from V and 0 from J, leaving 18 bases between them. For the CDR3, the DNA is TGCGCCAGCCGGCCCTTAAGCGGGCCGAGCACAGATACGCAGTATTTT. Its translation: CASRPLSGPSTDTQYF.

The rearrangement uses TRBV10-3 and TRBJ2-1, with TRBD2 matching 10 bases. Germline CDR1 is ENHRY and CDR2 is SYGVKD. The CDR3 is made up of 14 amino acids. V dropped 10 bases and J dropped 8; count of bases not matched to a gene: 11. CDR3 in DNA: TGTGCCACCCGACTAGCGGGTACTGTGGATGAGCAGTTCTTC. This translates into CATRLAGTVDEQFF.

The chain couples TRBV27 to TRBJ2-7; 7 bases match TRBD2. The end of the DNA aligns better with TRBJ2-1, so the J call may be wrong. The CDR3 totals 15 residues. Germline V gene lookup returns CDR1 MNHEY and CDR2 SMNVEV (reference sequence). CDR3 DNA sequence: TGTGCCAGCAGCCCCGCGGGAGCGGAGTACAATGAGCAGTTCTTC. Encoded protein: CASSPAGAEYNEQFF.

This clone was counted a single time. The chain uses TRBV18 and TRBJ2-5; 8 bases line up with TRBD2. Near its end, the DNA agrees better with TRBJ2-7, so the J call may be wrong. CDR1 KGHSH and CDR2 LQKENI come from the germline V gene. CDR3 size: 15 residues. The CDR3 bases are TGTGCCAGCTCACCAAGGGAGCGGGAGCCCTACGAGCAGTACTTC. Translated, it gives CASSPREREPYEQYF.

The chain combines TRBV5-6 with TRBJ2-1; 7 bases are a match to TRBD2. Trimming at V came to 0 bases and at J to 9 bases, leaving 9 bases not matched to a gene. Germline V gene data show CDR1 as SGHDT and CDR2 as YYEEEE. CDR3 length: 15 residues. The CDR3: CASSLVDRRGSEQFF. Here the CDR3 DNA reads TGTGCCAGCAGCTTGGTTGACCGGCGGGGGAGTGAGCAGTTCTTC.

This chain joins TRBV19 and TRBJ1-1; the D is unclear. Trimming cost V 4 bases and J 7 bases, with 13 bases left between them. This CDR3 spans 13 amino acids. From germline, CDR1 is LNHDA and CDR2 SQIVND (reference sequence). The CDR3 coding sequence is TGTGCCAGTAGTACCCTCGTTGGCGGTGAAGCTTTCTTT. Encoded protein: CASSTLVGGEAFF. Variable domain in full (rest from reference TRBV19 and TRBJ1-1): DGGITQSPKYLFRKEGQNVTLSCEQNLNHDAMYWYRQDPGQGLRLIYYSQIVNDFQKGDIAEGYSVSREKKESFPLTVTSAQKNPTAFYLCASSTLVGGEAFFGQGTRLTVV.

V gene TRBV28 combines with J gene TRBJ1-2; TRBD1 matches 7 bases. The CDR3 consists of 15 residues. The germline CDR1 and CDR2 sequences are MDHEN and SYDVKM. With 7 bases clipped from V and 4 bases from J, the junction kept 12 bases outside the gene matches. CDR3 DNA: TGTGCCAGCAACGCGGGACAGCGGAAATTCTATGGCTACACCTTC. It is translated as CASNAGQRKFYGYTF.

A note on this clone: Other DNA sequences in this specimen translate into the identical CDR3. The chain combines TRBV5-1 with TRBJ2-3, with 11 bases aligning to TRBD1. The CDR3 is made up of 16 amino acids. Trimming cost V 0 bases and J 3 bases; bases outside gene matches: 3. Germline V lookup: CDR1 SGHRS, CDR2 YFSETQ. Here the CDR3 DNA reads TGCGCCAGCAGCTTGGGGACAGGGGGCCGGACAGATACGCAGTATTTT. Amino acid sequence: CASSLGTGGRTDTQYF.

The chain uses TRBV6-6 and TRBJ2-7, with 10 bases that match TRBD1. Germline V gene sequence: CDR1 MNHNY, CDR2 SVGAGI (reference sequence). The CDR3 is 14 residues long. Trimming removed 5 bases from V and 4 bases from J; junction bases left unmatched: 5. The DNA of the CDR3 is TGTGCCAGCAGTGCCGGGACAGGGGTATACGAGCAGTACTTC. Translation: CASSAGTGVYEQYF.

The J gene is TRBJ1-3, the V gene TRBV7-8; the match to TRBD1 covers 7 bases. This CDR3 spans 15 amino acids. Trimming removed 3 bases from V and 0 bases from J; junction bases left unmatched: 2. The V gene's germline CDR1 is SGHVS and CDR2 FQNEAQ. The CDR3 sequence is CASSLDRLSGNTIYF. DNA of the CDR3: TGTGCCAGCAGCTTGGACAGGCTCTCTGGAAACACCATATATTTT.

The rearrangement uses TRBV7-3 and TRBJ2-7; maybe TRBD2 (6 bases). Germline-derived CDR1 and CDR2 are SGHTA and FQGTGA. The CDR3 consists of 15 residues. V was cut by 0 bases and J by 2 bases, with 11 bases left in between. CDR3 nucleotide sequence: TGTGCCAGCAGCTTAACCAGCGGGCTGGCCTACGAGCAGTACTTC. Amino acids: CASSLTSGLAYEQYF.

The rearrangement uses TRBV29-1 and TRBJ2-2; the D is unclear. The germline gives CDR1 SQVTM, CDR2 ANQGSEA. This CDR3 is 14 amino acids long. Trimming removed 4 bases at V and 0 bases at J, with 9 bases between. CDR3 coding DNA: TGCAGCGTTGGAAACAGAGCGAACACCGGGGAGCTGTTTTTT. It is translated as CSVGNRANTGELFF.

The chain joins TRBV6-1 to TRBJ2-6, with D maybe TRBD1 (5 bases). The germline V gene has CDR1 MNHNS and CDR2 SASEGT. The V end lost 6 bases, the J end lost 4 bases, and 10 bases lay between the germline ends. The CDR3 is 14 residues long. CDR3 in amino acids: CASRGRAGANVLTF. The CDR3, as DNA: TGTGCCAGCAGGGGCAGGGCCGGGGCCAACGTCCTGACTTTC.

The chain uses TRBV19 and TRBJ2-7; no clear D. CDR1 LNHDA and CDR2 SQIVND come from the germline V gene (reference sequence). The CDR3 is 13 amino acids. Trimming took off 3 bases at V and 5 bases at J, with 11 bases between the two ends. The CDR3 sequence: CASSIQSDNEQYF. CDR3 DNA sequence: TGTGCCAGTAGTATTCAGTCCGACAACGAGCAGTACTTC. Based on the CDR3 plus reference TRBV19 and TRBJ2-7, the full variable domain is DGGITQSPKYLFRKEGQNVTLSCEQNLNHDAMYWYRQDPGQGLRLIYYSQIVNDFQKGDIAEGYSVSREKKESFPLTVTSAQKNPTAFYLCASSIQSDNEQYFGPGTRLTVT.

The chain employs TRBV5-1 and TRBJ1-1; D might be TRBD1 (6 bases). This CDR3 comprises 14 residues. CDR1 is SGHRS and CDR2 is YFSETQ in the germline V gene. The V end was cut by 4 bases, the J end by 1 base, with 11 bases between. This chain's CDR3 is CASSQGTGNTEAFF. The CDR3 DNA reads TGCGCCAGCAGCCAGGGGACCGGGAACACTGAAGCTTTCTTT.